This T cell receptor (beta chain) was sequenced in a study of blood T cell repertoires in COVID-19. This clone was found a few times. Germline lookup yields CDR1 SGHTA and CDR2 FQGNSA. The CDR3 contains 14 residues. Germline trimming cut 3 bases from V and 4 bases from J; bases unmatched to any gene: 2. Everyone who took part was roughly 18 to 100 years old, and they came from some 23 US areas. Authors' methods: Reference gene primers were amplified, and this amplification served to estimate nucleated cell counts. Measured with immunoSEQ multiplex PCR; TCRdb has only the in-frame clones, and not every one. Clonal size and the V and J genes are those of that table, whereas D and trimming came from the DNA. The repertoire holds fewer than 200,000 clones, around 78% seen once, with around 4.8% in the top ten.

The receptor's source is a woman in her fifties or sixties who had recovered from COVID-19. Sequencing used PBMCs or T cells enriched from blood (not recorded which). V gene TRBV7-2 combines with J gene TRBJ2-3, with 9 bases lining up with TRBD1. The CDR3: CASSLGTGSDTQYF. DNA for the CDR3: TGTGCCAGCAGCTTGGGGACAGGGTCAGATACGCAGTATTTT. Looking up the rest from reference TRBV7-2 and TRBJ2-3 gives the full variable domain: GAGVSQSPSNKVTEKGKDVELRCDPISGHTALYWYRQSLGQGLEFLIYFQGNSAPDKSGLPSDRFSAERTGGSVSTLTIQRTQQEDSAVYLCASSLGTGSDTQYFGPGTRLTVL.